This T cell receptor (beta chain) was identified in a study of T cells in Graves' hyperthyroidism and ophthalmopathy. CDR1 and CDR2 from the germline V gene are ENHRY and SYGVKD. V gave up 10 bases and J gave up 7 bases; unmatched junction bases: 19. The CDR3 loop spans 16 amino acids. This clonotype came up a few times. Amplified TCR beta CDR3 regions came from RNA transcripts. The study used the HTBI primer set for a first-round RT-PCR of the TCR CDR3. Each CDR3 protein is one row after TCRdb ran MiXCR on the multiplex PCR reads. Altogether roughly 500,000 distinct CDR3 sequences are present, around a fifth being singletons, with the ten largest covering less than 65%.

This receptor was identified in a woman between 70 and 85 years old with Graves' ophthalmopathy. Specimen: blood. The chain joins TRBV10-3 to TRBJ2-1, with 7 positions matching TRBD2. The CDR3: CATCTQRLADGNEQFF. The CDR3 DNA follows: TGTGCCACCTGTACCCAGCGGCTAGCGGACGGGAATGAGCAGTTCTTC.